This T cell receptor beta chain was documented in a study of cytomegalovirus exposure and HLA in healthy donors. Study findings and constraints: V- and J-gene trimming of TCR beta was linked (in a later analysis) to a missense DCLRE1C variant. Diagnosis of cytomegalovirus status made by the classifier reportedly showed high specificity and sensitivity.

A multiplex PCR was run with 60 Vbeta primers and 13 Jbeta primers. Only in-frame clones appear in the TCRdb table, and some are missing; sequencing was by immunoSEQ multiplex PCR. Its table records 150,000 to 200,000 clones. Worth noting for this clone: As yet, its antigen is unknown.

V gave up 3 bases and J gave up 5 bases, with 19 bases separating them. CDR3 length: 16 residues. From germline, CDR1 is SGHTA and CDR2 FQGNSA. This clonotype originated in a woman aged 55-69 years in good health and CMV-seronegative. Input material: PBMCs. The chain combines TRBV7-2 with TRBJ1-1, with D perhaps TRBD1 (5 bases). The CDR3 sequence is CASSFKGHVFVTEAFF. CDR3 bases: TGTGCCAGCAGCTTCAAGGGGCACGTGTTCGTGACTGAAGCTTTCTTT.